The source of this TCR beta chain is a study of blood T cells in healthy people across ages. The study's findings and limits: PBMCs that were unsorted prevented a conclusive naive versus antigen-experienced comparison.

As regards this clonotype: What it binds is unknown.

RNA extraction gave at least 5.5 micrograms of total RNA per sample. A second about 6 to 12 cycle PCR used barcoded and J-beta primers. The template-switch adaptor, which had 12 random nucleotides, put a tag on each cDNA molecule. Every individual sample yielded 2.5 million or more paired-end reads (each containing CDR3). TCRdb recomputed calls from the 5' RACE reads with MiXCR, one row per CDR3 protein. The data show some 1,500,000 distinct CDR3 sequences, approximately 39% seen once. This receptor was obtained from a woman younger than 35 in good health. Sequencing input: blood.

This chain's CDR3 is CASSQESALSSYEQYF. The DNA of the CDR3 is TGCGCCAGCAGCCAAGAGAGTGCCCTAAGCTCCTACGAGCAGTACTTC. V is TRBV4-1 and J is TRBJ2-7; no definite D call. This CDR3 region has 16 residues. V lost 0 bases and J lost 0, with 12 bases in between. Germline-derived CDR1 and CDR2 are MGHRA and YSYEKL.